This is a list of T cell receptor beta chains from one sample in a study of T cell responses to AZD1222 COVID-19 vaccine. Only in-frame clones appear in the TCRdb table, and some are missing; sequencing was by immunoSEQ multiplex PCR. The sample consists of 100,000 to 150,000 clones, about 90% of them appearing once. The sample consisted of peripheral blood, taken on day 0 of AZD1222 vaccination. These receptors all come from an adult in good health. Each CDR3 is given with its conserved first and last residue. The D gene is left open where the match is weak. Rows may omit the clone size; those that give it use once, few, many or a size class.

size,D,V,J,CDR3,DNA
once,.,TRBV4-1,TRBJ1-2,CASSQVGGPYYGYTF,TGCGCCAGCAGCCAAGTGGGGGGGCCATACTATGGCTACACCTTC
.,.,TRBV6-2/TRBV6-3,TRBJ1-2,CASSSTGLYGYTF,TGTGCCAGCAGTTCTACGGGACTCTATGGCTACACCTTC
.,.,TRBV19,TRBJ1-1,CASSIIQGLNTEAFF,TGTGCCAGTAGTATAATACAGGGTTTGAACACTGAAGCTTTCTTT
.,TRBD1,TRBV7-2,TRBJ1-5,CASSPRAGGANSNQPQHF,TGTGCCAGCAGCCCCCGTGCAGGGGGCGCAAATAGCAATCAGCCCCAGCATTTT
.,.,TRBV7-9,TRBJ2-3,CASSPRADTDTQYF,TGTGCCAGCAGCCCCAGGGCGGACACAGATACGCAGTATTTT
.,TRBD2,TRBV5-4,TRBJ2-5,CASSYGPQRGLWETQYF,TGTGCCAGCAGCTATGGGCCCCAGCGGGGCCTGTGGGAGACCCAGTACTTC
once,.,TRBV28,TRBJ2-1,CASSPRRVGGHEQFF,TGTGCCAGCAGTCCCCGACGGGTGGGAGGTCATGAGCAGTTCTTC
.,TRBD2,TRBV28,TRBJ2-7,CATILGLAGKSYEQYF,TGTGCCACCATCCTCGGCCTAGCGGGAAAATCCTACGAGCAGTACTTC
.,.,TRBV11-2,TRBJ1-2,CASSLGQGTHYGYTF,TGTGCCAGCAGCTTAGGGCAGGGGACCCACTATGGCTACACCTTC
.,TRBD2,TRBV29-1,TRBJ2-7,CSVAGLAGAQYEQYF,TGCAGCGTTGCGGGACTAGCGGGAGCACAGTACGAGCAGTACTTC
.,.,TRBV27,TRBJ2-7,CASSRNLARSYEQYF,TGTGCCAGCAGTCGAAATCTCGCCAGGTCCTACGAGCAGTACTTC
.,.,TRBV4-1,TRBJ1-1,CASSQVTVTTEAFF,TGCGCCAGCAGCCAGGTTACAGTAACCACTGAAGCTTTCTTT
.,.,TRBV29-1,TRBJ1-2,CSVADTTIYGYTF,TGCAGCGTTGCCGATACTACAATATATGGCTACACCTTC
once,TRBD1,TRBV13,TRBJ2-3,CASSLGDRADTQYF,TGTGCCAGCAGCTTAGGGGACAGGGCAGATACGCAGTATTTT
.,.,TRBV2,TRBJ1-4,CASIEGGAEREKLFF,TGTGCCAGCATCGAGGGGGGGGCTGAGAGAGAAAAACTGTTTTTT
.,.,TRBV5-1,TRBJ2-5,CASFISSRQETQYF,TGCGCCAGCTTCATATCGAGTCGCCAAGAGACCCAGTACTTC
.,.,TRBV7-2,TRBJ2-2,CASSLVGRGALAGELFF,TGTGCCAGCAGCTTAGTCGGTAGAGGTGCCCTCGCCGGGGAGCTGTTTTTT
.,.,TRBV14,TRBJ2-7,CASSQVTGYEQYF,TGTGCCAGCAGCCAAGTAACAGGCTACGAGCAGTACTTC
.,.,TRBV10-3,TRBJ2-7,CAISERGPPSYEQYF,TGTGCCATCAGTGAACGGGGTCCGCCCTCCTACGAGCAGTACTTC
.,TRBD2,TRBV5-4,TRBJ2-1,CASSLDLAGGNEQFF,TGTGCCAGCAGCTTGGATTTAGCGGGGGGGAATGAGCAGTTCTTC
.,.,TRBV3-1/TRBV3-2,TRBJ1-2,CASSLTESFYGYTF,TGTGCCAGCAGCCTGACAGAATCTTTCTATGGCTACACCTTC
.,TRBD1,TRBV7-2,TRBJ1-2,CASSGGQGGYGYTF,TGTGCCAGCAGCGGCGGACAGGGAGGCTATGGCTACACCTTC
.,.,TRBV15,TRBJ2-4,CATSSGGSLATKNIQYF,TGTGCCACCAGCAGCGGAGGGTCCCTGGCGACCAAAAACATTCAGTACTTC
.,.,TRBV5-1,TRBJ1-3,CASSPQGSGNTIYF,TGCGCCAGCAGCCCACAGGGCTCTGGAAACACCATATATTTT
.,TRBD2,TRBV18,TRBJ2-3,CASSMREVTDTQYF,TGTGCCAGCTCAATGCGGGAGGTCACAGATACGCAGTATTTT
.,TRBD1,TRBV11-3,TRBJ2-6,CASSLRRQGVSGANVLTF,TGTGCCAGCAGCTTACGACGACAGGGAGTATCTGGGGCCAACGTCCTGACTTTC
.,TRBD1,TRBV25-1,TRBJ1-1,CASSGYRGTEAFF,TGTGCCAGCAGTGGCTACAGGGGCACTGAAGCTTTCTTT
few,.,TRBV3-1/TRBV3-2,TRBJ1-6,CASSPRGSSPLHF,TGTGCCAGCAGCCCGAGGGGGTCTTCACCCCTCCACTTT
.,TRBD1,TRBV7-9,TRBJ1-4,CASRQGEGEKLFF,TGTGCCAGCCGGCAGGGGGAAGGTGAAAAACTGTTTTTT
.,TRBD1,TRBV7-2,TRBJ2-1,CASSLRGSEQFF,TGTGCCAGCAGCCTCAGGGGGAGTGAGCAGTTCTTC
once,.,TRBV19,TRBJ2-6,CASSMRMEGAIGANVLTF,TGTGCCAGTAGTATGAGGATGGAGGGGGCAATTGGGGCCAACGTCCTGACTTTC
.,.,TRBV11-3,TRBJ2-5,CASSVPLDSQETQYF,TGTGCCAGCAGCGTACCTTTGGACAGCCAAGAGACCCAGTACTTC
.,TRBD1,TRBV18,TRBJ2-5,CASSPLPGQGETQYF,TGTGCCAGCTCACCTTTACCGGGACAGGGGGAGACCCAGTACTTC
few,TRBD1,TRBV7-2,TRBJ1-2,CASSGRQGRDGYTF,TGTGCCAGCAGCGGACGACAGGGGCGGGATGGCTACACCTTC
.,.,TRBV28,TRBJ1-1,CASSLWTSQTEAFF,TGTGCCAGCAGTTTATGGACAAGCCAGACTGAAGCTTTCTTT
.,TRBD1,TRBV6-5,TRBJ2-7,CASSWTGDYEQYF,TGTGCCAGCAGTTGGACAGGGGACTACGAGCAGTACTTC
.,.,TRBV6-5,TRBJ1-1,CASSYRLSNTEAFF,TGTGCCAGCAGTTACAGGCTTTCGAACACTGAAGCTTTCTTT
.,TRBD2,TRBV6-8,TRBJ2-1,CASGEDGTSGRGAYNEQFF,TGTGCCAGCGGAGAAGACGGGACTAGCGGGAGGGGAGCCTACAATGAGCAGTTCTTC
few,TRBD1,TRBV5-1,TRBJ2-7,CASSLGTGEGEQYF,TGCGCCAGCAGCCTAGGGACAGGCGAGGGCGAGCAGTACTTC
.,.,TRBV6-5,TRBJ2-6,CASSPWGSGANVLTF,TGTGCCAGCAGCCCGTGGGGCTCTGGGGCCAACGTCCTGACTTTC
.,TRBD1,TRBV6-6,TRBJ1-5,CASSLGQGSNQPQHF,TGTGCCAGCAGCCTCGGACAGGGGTCAAATCAGCCCCAGCATTTT
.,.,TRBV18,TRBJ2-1,CASSHNRGSGTSGARSYNEQFF,TGTGCCAGCTCACATAACCGAGGATCTGGAACTTCAGGGGCGAGGTCCTACAATGAGCAGTTCTTC
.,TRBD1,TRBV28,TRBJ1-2,CASSQGQGLSYTF,TGTGCTAGCAGCCAAGGACAGGGCTTGAGCTACACCTTC
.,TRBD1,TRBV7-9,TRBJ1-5,CASSLSQGTVEQPQHF,TGTGCCAGCAGCTTATCTCAGGGGACAGTTGAGCAGCCCCAGCATTTT
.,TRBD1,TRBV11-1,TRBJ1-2,CASSAGGTATSYGYTF,TGTGCCAGCAGCGCCGGAGGGACAGCCACCTCCTATGGCTACACCTTC
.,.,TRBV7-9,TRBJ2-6,CASSSYSGANVLTF,TGTGCCAGCAGCTCTTACTCTGGGGCCAACGTCCTGACTTTC
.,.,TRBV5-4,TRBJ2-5,CASSLIGAGETQYF,TGTGCCAGCAGCTTGATAGGGGCCGGGGAGACCCAGTACTTC
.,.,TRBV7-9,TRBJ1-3,CASSFGPRGLSGNTIYF,TGTGCCAGCAGCTTCGGACCCAGGGGTCTATCCGGAAACACCATATATTTT
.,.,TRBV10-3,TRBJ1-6,CAISDPRARRNSPLHF,TGTGCCATCAGTGATCCCCGGGCCCGGAGGAATTCACCCCTCCACTTT
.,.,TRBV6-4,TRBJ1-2,CASSPGLRSGYTF,TGTGCCAGCAGCCCAGGGTTACGCAGTGGCTACACCTTC
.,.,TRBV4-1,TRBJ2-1,CASSASGFPEQFF,TGCGCCAGCAGCGCGTCGGGCTTTCCCGAGCAGTTCTTC
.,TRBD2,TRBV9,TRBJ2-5,CASSVVGGAGETQYF,TGTGCCAGCAGCGTAGTCGGGGGGGCAGGAGAGACCCAGTACTTC
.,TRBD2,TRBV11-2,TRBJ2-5,CASSFSGGDEETQYF,TGTGCCAGCAGCTTTAGCGGGGGGGATGAAGAGACCCAGTACTTC
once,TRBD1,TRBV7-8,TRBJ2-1,CASSFGDRANNEQFF,TGTGCCAGCAGCTTTGGGGACAGGGCCAACAATGAGCAGTTCTTC
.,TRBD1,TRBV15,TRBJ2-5,CATSRDRGQETQYF,TGTGCCACCAGCAGGGACAGGGGCCAAGAGACCCAGTACTTC
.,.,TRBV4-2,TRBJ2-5,CASSHPGTQETQYF,TGTGCCAGCAGCCACCCCGGGACTCAAGAGACCCAGTACTTC